These 18 T cell receptor beta chains originate from one sample sequenced in a study of T cell repertoires in cytomegalovirus infection. MiXCR was run by TCRdb on the reads, yielding one entry per CDR3 protein. The repertoire holds under 500,000 distinct CDR3 sequences, with about two fifths as singletons. Their antigen targets remain unknown. Sequenced here: cultured PBMCs, sampled from culture after CMV antigen stimulation. Source of these receptors: a human donor in good health (CMV status not recorded). Some clones in this sample may be carry-over from other donors' samples.

The chain employs TRBV2 and TRBJ2-2; possibly TRBD2 for D (5 bases). Germline loops: CDR1 SNHLY, CDR2 FYNNEI. The CDR3 covers 14 residues. The V end was cut by 6 bases, the J end by 1 base, with 9 bases between. CDR3 sequence reads: CASRFAGNTGELFF. The CDR3 region has the DNA TGTGCCAGCAGATTCGCGGGGAACACCGGGGAGCTGTTTTTT.

This clonotype was found a few times. This chain joins TRBV7-9 and TRBJ2-7; D gene unclear. Germline V lookup: CDR1 SEHNR, CDR2 FQNEAQ (reference sequence). The CDR3 is 14 amino acids. The V end lost 5 bases, the J end lost 6 bases, and 17 bases lay between the germline ends. This CDR3 is CASSPVDIIREQYF. CDR3 sequence (DNA): TGTGCCAGCAGCCCCGTTGATATAATACGCGAGCAGTACTTC.

V gene TRBV4-3 combines with J gene TRBJ2-3; TRBD2 matches at 8 bases. CDR3 length: 15 amino acids. Trimming at V came to 2 bases and at J to 5 bases, leaving 6 bases not matched to a gene. Germline assignment: CDR1 LGHNA and CDR2 YSLEER. The CDR3 spells CASSQLAGPVDTQYF. The CDR3 bases are TGCGCCAGCAGCCAATTAGCGGGACCCGTAGATACGCAGTATTTT.

The chain employs TRBV10-3 and TRBJ2-1, with TRBD2 matching 14 bases. Per the germline V gene, CDR1 is ENHRY and CDR2 is SYGVKD. The CDR3 spans 15 residues. Trimming took 6 bases from V and 4 from J; bases not matched to a gene: 2. The CDR3 loop is CAISGLAGGYNEQFF. CDR3 in DNA: TGTGCCATCAGCGGACTAGCGGGGGGTTACAATGAGCAGTTCTTC.

This clonotype was found a few times. The CDR3 loop is CASSRGEGISNQPQHF. The DNA of the CDR3 is TGTGCCAGCTCCCGGGGAGAAGGTATTAGCAATCAGCCCCAGCATTTT. V and J are TRBV18 and TRBJ1-5; D is uncertain. Trimming shortened V by 6 bases and J by 0 bases, and 15 bases separated the two germline ends. Germline V gene sequence: CDR1 KGHSH, CDR2 LQKENI. CDR3 length: 16 amino acids. The full variable domain, completed using reference TRBV18 and TRBJ1-5, is NAGVMQNPRHLVRRRGQEARLRCSPMKGHSHVYWYRQLPEEGLKFMVYLQKENIIDESGMPKERFSAEFPKEGPSILRIQQVVRGDSAAYFCASSRGEGISNQPQHFGDGTRLSIL.

This clonotype was seen only a few times. The chain employs TRBV19 and TRBJ1-1; D unclear. CDR1 is LNHDA, CDR2 SQIVND, per germline (reference sequence). This CDR3 contains 14 residues. V shed 3 bases and J shed 4 bases, with 12 bases lying between them. The CDR3 DNA reads TGTGCCAGTAGTATGAGAGGTTCTGGCACTGAAGCTTTCTTT. Translation gives CASSMRGSGTEAFF.

The sample holds one count of this clonotype. The chain uses TRBV18 and TRBJ1-1; 7 positions agree with TRBD1. Unmatched junction bases numbered 13, after V lost 4 bases and J lost 5 bases. Looked up from germline, CDR1 is KGHSH and CDR2 is LQKENI. CDR3 length: 16 amino acids. CDR3 sequence reads: CASSRIQQGRSTEAFF. In DNA form, the CDR3 reads TGTGCCAGCTCACGGATTCAACAGGGGCGGTCGACTGAAGCTTTCTTT.

In its sample, this clonotype was seen once. The rearrangement joins TRBV6-5 to TRBJ1-6, with D perhaps TRBD1 (5 bases). This CDR3 is 16 amino acids long. V was trimmed by 0 bases and J by 7 bases, leaving 13 bases between them. Germline loops: CDR1 MNHEY, CDR2 SVGAGI. Written as DNA, the CDR3 is TGTGCCAGCAGTTACTCTGGGGCTTCTTCCAATTCACCCCTCCACTTT. Translation gives CASSYSGASSNSPLHF.

The chain is built from TRBV28 and TRBJ1-2, with D unclear. The germline V and J ends were trimmed by 8 bases and 8 bases, with 21 bases remaining between them. CDR3 length equals 14 residues. CDR1 MDHEN and CDR2 SYDVKM come from the germline V gene. CDR3 loop: CASRRTQNSWGYTF. CDR3 sequence (DNA): TGTGCCAGCCGCCGGACGCAGAACTCATGGGGCTACACCTTC.

A few counts support this clonotype. This chain uses TRBV7-2 with TRBJ2-5; tentative D call: TRBD2 (6 bases). The CDR3 extends over 14 amino acids. The germline V gene encodes CDR1 SGHTA and CDR2 FQGNSA. V was cut by 2 bases and J by 4 bases, with 11 bases left in between. CDR3 DNA sequence: TGTGCCAGCAGCTTATATAGCGGACGAGAGACCCAGTACTTC. It codes for CASSLYSGRETQYF.

V usage is TRBV5-1 and J usage is TRBJ2-3; D might be TRBD2 (5 bases). This CDR3 has 15 residues. Germline V CDR1 and CDR2: SGHRS, YFSETQ. The ends were cut back, 4 bases at V and 0 bases at J, with 12 bases in the middle. The CDR3 DNA follows: TGCGCCAGCAGCCACGGCGGGTCGAGCACAGATACGCAGTATTTT. This sequence encodes CASSHGGSSTDTQYF.

This chain connects TRBV7-2 to TRBJ1-1; TRBD1 might be the D (6 bases). Germline CDR1 SGHTA, CDR2 FQGNSA. V was trimmed by 0 bases and J by 5 bases, leaving 13 bases between them. This CDR3 is 15 amino acids long. CDR3 sequence reads: CASSLAPGVETEAFF. The CDR3 region has the DNA TGTGCCAGCAGCTTAGCCCCAGGGGTGGAGACTGAAGCTTTCTTT.

This clonotype has ten or more counts. V gene TRBV7-2 combines with J gene TRBJ1-1; D remains ambiguous. The V and J ends lost 5 bases and 3 bases respectively, with 13 bases between them. The CDR3 contains 14 residues. Germline CDR1 and CDR2: SGHTA and FQGNSA. The CDR3 reads CASSLARGDTEAFF. CDR3 DNA sequence: TGTGCCAGCAGCCTCGCCCGTGGGGACACTGAAGCTTTCTTT.

This rearrangement joins TRBV27 to TRBJ1-2; 9 nucleotides agree with TRBD1. Germline-derived CDR1 and CDR2 are MNHEY and SMNVEV (reference sequence). J was trimmed by 0 bases and V by 3 bases; bases with no gene match: 5. The CDR3 has 16 amino acids. CDR3 sequence reads: CASSFGTGITNYGYTF. The DNA of the CDR3 is TGTGCCAGCAGTTTCGGGACAGGGATTACTAACTATGGCTACACCTTC.

The V call is TRBV6-1, the J call TRBJ2-7; possible D gene TRBD2, 5 bases. This CDR3 contains 14 residues. V lost 9 bases and J lost 0, with 15 bases in between. Germline CDR1 reads MNHNS; CDR2 reads SASEGT. The CDR3 DNA follows: TGTGCCAGTACCCTCCTAGCTCCCTCCTACGAGCAGTACTTC. It translates to CASTLLAPSYEQYF.

This chain joins TRBV7-2 and TRBJ1-1, with D unclear. CDR3 length: 15 residues. The V end lost 4 bases, the J end lost 0 bases, and 12 bases lay between the germline ends. The germline V gene encodes CDR1 SGHTA and CDR2 FQGNSA. The CDR3 DNA reads as TGTGCCAGCAGCTATTCTACACCTATGAACACTGAAGCTTTCTTT. Encoded protein: CASSYSTPMNTEAFF. The full variable domain, completed using reference TRBV7-2 and TRBJ1-1, is GAGVSQSPSNKVTEKGKDVELRCDPISGHTALYWYRQSLGQGLEFLIYFQGNSAPDKSGLPSDRFSAERTGGSVSTLTIQRTQQEDSAVYLCASSYSTPMNTEAFFGQGTRLTVV.

The rearrangement joins TRBV11-2 to TRBJ2-3; 9 nucleotides line up with TRBD2. Losses at the gene ends were 2 bases for V and 1 base for J; bases not matched to a gene: 10. The CDR3 has 18 residues. Germline V gene data show CDR1 as SGHAT and CDR2 as FQNNGV. CDR3 amino acids: CASSLQRGADGGTDTQYF. CDR3 nucleotides: TGTGCCAGCAGCTTACAGCGGGGGGCCGACGGCGGCACAGATACGCAGTATTTT.

This rearrangement joins TRBV7-9 to TRBJ2-3, with D tentatively TRBD1 or TRBD2 (5 bases each). Trimming shortened V by 4 bases and J by 3 bases, and 14 bases separated the two germline ends. Germline-derived CDR1 and CDR2 are SEHNR and FQNEAQ (reference sequence). The CDR3 has 15 amino acids. CDR3 loop: CASSSRGAATDTQYF. CDR3 in DNA: TGTGCCAGCAGCTCGCGAGGGGCGGCGACAGATACGCAGTATTTT.